Listed here are 32 T cell receptor beta chains from one sample, sequenced in a study of T cell responses to AZD1222 COVID-19 vaccine. TCRdb's table, derived via immunoSEQ multiplex PCR, lists solely in-frame clones and lacks some. The table has fewer than 50,000 clones, more than 60% seen once. Sequencing was performed on peripheral blood, taken on day 0 of AZD1222 vaccination. The receptors were gathered from an adult in good health.

The rearrangement uses TRBV15 and TRBJ1-2; D is unclear. CDR1 is LNHNV and CDR2 is YYDKDF in the germline V gene (reference sequence). Trimming stripped 0 bases from V and 5 bases from J, with 13 bases between. The CDR3 totals 15 residues. CDR3 protein: CATSRDRTVGYGYTF. CDR3 DNA: TGTGCCACCAGCAGAGATAGGACCGTGGGGTATGGCTACACCTTC. Full variable domain (remainder filled in from reference TRBV15 and TRBJ1-2): DAMVIQNPRYQVTQFGKPVTLSCSQTLNHNVMYWYQQKSSQAPKLLFHYYDKDFNNEADTPDNFQSRRPNTSFCFLDIRSPGLGDTAMYLCATSRDRTVGYGYTFGSGTRLTVV.

The rearrangement joins TRBV27 to TRBJ1-1; tentatively, D is TRBD1 (6 bases). Trimming stripped 8 bases from V and 0 bases from J, with 13 bases between. Germline loops: CDR1 MNHEY, CDR2 SMNVEV (reference sequence). CDR3 size: 14 residues. As DNA, the CDR3 is TGTGCCAGCGGGGGGGGGCTCCTGAACACTGAAGCTTTCTTT. Protein sequence: CASGGGLLNTEAFF.

V gene TRBV11-2 combines with J gene TRBJ2-1; 10 bases match TRBD2. Germline assignment: CDR1 SGHAT and CDR2 FQNNGV. Unmatched junction bases numbered 11, after V lost 5 bases and J lost 7 bases. The CDR3 covers 16 residues. This CDR3 is CASSPFLAGGGNEQFF. The DNA of the CDR3 is TGTGCCAGCAGCCCCTTTTTAGCGGGAGGTGGGAATGAGCAGTTCTTC. The whole variable domain, filled in from reference TRBV11-2 and TRBJ2-1, reads EAGVAQSPRYKIIEKRQSVAFWCNPISGHATLYWYQQILGQGPKLLIQFQNNGVVDDSQLPKDRFSAERLKGVDSTLKIQPAKLEDSAVYLCASSPFLAGGGNEQFFGPGTRLTVL.

This clone occurred a few times. The gene calls are TRBV6-4 and TRBJ1-2, with D possibly TRBD1 on 5 matching bases. Trimming pared 2 bases from V and 6 bases from J, leaving 16 bases between. The germline CDR1 and CDR2 sequences are MRHNA and SNTAGT. The CDR3 sequence is 15 residues long. The CDR3 reads CASSDTGQGPNGYTF. In DNA, the CDR3 is TGTGCCAGCAGTGACACCGGACAAGGTCCCAATGGCTACACCTTC.

The chain uses TRBV7-2 and TRBJ2-3; D possibly corresponds to TRBD2 (6 bases). V gave up 0 bases and J gave up 4 bases, with 8 bases separating them. Germline V gives CDR1 SGHTA, CDR2 FQGNSA. This CDR3 is built from 14 residues. CDR3: CASSLAGGSDTQYF. The CDR3 nucleotides read TGTGCCAGCAGCTTAGCGGGAGGATCAGATACGCAGTATTTT.

The V and J genes are TRBV6-2 or TRBV6-3 and TRBJ1-1; tentative D call: TRBD1 (5 bases). This CDR3 region has 14 residues. CDR1 MNHEY and CDR2 SVGEGT come from the germline V gene. V shed 6 bases and J shed 1 base, with 12 bases lying between them. CDR3 region: CASSNRGGNTEAFF. The CDR3 region has the DNA TGTGCCAGCAGCAACCGGGGGGGGAACACTGAAGCTTTCTTT.

The chain recombines TRBV5-6 with TRBJ1-4; D not resolved. This CDR3 has 16 residues. V gave up 0 bases and J gave up 3 bases, with 12 bases separating them. CDR1 and CDR2 (germline): SGHDT, YYEEEE. The CDR3 bases are TGTGCCAGCAGCTTGGCGGGAAGGAGGGCTAATGAAAAACTGTTTTTT. This encodes CASSLAGRRANEKLFF.

The CDR3 protein is CSVVVTLGEKLFF. The CDR3 DNA sequence: TGCAGCGTTGTGGTCACCCTCGGAGAAAAACTGTTTTTT. The chain is built from TRBV29-1 and TRBJ1-4; no definite D call. The ends were cut back, 4 bases at V and 8 bases at J, with 14 bases in the middle. Germline-derived CDR1 and CDR2 are SQVTM and ANQGSEA. CDR3 length equals 13 residues.

The chain has TRBV6-2 or TRBV6-3 and TRBJ2-7, with 8 bases that match TRBD1. J gave up 9 bases and V 4 bases, and 5 bases lay outside the gene matches. From germline, CDR1 is MNHEY and CDR2 SVGEGT. This CDR3 is 12 amino acids long. The CDR3 loop reads CASSFGQGGQYV. DNA for the CDR3: TGTGCCAGCAGTTTCGGACAGGGAGGGCAGTACGTC.

The J gene is TRBJ2-1, the V gene TRBV9; TRBD2 agrees at 11 bases. The CDR3 has 16 residues. V lost 3 bases to trimming and J lost 7 bases; unmatched junction nucleotides: 9. Germline values: CDR1 SGDLS, CDR2 YYNGEE. The CDR3 bases are TGTGCCAGCAGCGGTATAGCGGGGGGGCCGCGAAATGAGCAGTTCTTC. This codes for CASSGIAGGPRNEQFF.

J is TRBJ2-7 and V is TRBV5-5; D might be TRBD1 (5 bases). The V end lost 0 bases, the J end lost 3 bases, and 10 bases lay between the germline ends. Per germline, CDR1 SGHKS and CDR2 YYEKEE (reference sequence). This CDR3 has 14 residues. CDR3: CASSLGQTFYEQYV. The CDR3 nucleotides are TGTGCCAGCAGCTTGGGACAGACTTTCTACGAGCAGTACGTC.

This rearrangement joins TRBV28 to TRBJ1-5; tentatively, D is TRBD1 (5 bases). Germline CDR1 and CDR2: MDHEN and SYDVKM. CDR3 size: 11 residues. Between the trimmed V and J ends, which lost 6 bases and 11 bases, there was a span of 11 bases. The CDR3 here is CASSPGGAQHF. In nucleotides, the CDR3 is TGTGCCAGCAGCCCCGGGGGTGCCCAGCATTTT.

This CDR3 reads CASSGGTASYNEQFF. The CDR3 DNA is TGTGCTAGTTCAGGCGGGACAGCCTCCTACAATGAGCAGTTCTTC. The rearrangement links TRBV12-5 to TRBJ2-1, with D perhaps TRBD1 (7 bases). V was clipped by 8 bases and J by 0 bases, with 14 bases between them. Per germline, CDR1 LGHNT and CDR2 FRNRAP. CDR3 length equals 15 residues.

The chain joins TRBV11-3 to TRBJ2-2; TRBD1 aligns across 12 bases. The CDR3 is 14 amino acids. The ends lost 8 bases at V and 7 bases at J; junction bases unmatched: 5. Germline-derived CDR1 and CDR2 are SGHNT and YENEEA. The CDR3 coding sequence is TGTGCCAGCCGGGGACAGGGGGCCGGCGGGGAGCTGTTTTTT. It encodes CASRGQGAGGELFF.

The gene calls are TRBV19 and TRBJ2-6, with 9 nucleotides matching TRBD1. This CDR3 region has 19 residues. J lost 2 bases, V lost 1 base, and 9 bases had no gene match. Germline lookup yields CDR1 LNHDA and CDR2 SQIVND (reference sequence). The CDR3 region has the DNA TGTGCCAGTAGTATAGGTTTTGGACAGGGGATCCCTGGGGCCAACGTCCTGACTTTC. Protein: CASSIGFGQGIPGANVLTF.

To note about this clone: At one end the junction does not follow the germline gene, possibly because of a read error. The chain combines TRBV7-7 with TRBJ2-1; 9 bases fit TRBD2. There are 16 residues in the CDR3. The germline CDR1 and CDR2 sequences are SSHAT and FNYEAQ (reference sequence). CDR3 in amino acids: CASSLGFSGSFNEQFF. CDR3 DNA: TGTGCTAGCAGCTTAGGGTTTAGCGGGAGTTTTAATGAGCAGTTCTTC.

The chain carries TRBV18 and TRBJ2-5; D gene uncertain. Germline CDR1 is KGHSH and CDR2 is LQKENI. CDR3 length equals 13 residues. Trimming shortened V by 5 bases and J by 3 bases, and 10 bases separated the two germline ends. CDR3 sequence: CASSTRTKETQYF. The CDR3 region has the DNA TGTGCCAGCTCAACCCGGACGAAAGAGACCCAGTACTTC.

This sequence joins TRBV4-2 and TRBJ1-1; D is ambiguous. CDR3 length: 14 residues. The germline gives CDR1 LGHNA, CDR2 YNFKEQ. Trimming removed 0 bases at V and 0 bases at J, with 5 bases between. The CDR3 DNA reads as TGTGCCAGCAGCCAAGATTGGCTGAACACTGAAGCTTTCTTT. This translates into CASSQDWLNTEAFF.

The chain is built from TRBV28 and TRBJ2-3; 7 bases are a match to TRBD2. J was trimmed by 1 base and V by 8 bases; bases with no gene match: 0. The CDR3 is 12 residues long. The germline gives CDR1 MDHEN, CDR2 SYDVKM. CDR3 amino acids: CASGGGTDTQYF. The CDR3 DNA is TGTGCCAGCGGGGGGGGCACAGATACGCAGTATTTT. The full variable domain, completed using reference TRBV28 and TRBJ2-3, is DVKVTQSSRYLVKRTGEKVFLECVQDMDHENMFWYRQDPGLGLRLIYFSYDVKMKEKGDIPEGYSVSREKKERFSLILESASTNQTSMYLCASGGGTDTQYFGPGTRLTVL.

This clone has only a few counts. The gene calls are TRBV27 and TRBJ2-6, with D perhaps assigned TRBD1 or TRBD2 (6 bases each). Germline V gene sequence: CDR1 MNHEY, CDR2 SMNVEV (reference sequence). The CDR3 totals 14 residues. Trimming stripped 6 bases from V and 2 bases from J, with 8 bases between. The CDR3 DNA follows: TGTGCCAGCAGGGAGGGGGCTGGGGCCAACGTCCTGACTTTC. The encoded protein is CASREGAGANVLTF.

The CDR3 spells CASSSGQGNYGYTF. The DNA for the CDR3 is TGTGCCAGCAGTTCGGGACAGGGGAACTATGGCTACACCTTC. This rearrangement joins TRBV28 to TRBJ1-2; 10 bases fit TRBD1. Germline assignment: CDR1 MDHEN and CDR2 SYDVKM. J lost 2 bases, V lost 4 bases, and 1 base had no gene match. CDR3 length equals 14 residues.

The rearrangement uses TRBV27 and TRBJ2-5, with a possible D match to TRBD2 (5 bases). V was shortened by 6 bases and J by 5 bases, with 16 bases between the two germline ends. The CDR3 is made up of 14 amino acids. Germline CDR1 reads MNHEY; CDR2 reads SMNVEV (reference sequence). This CDR3 reads CASRGSLAIETQYF. CDR3 DNA sequence: TGTGCCAGCAGAGGGAGCCTTGCGATCGAGACCCAGTACTTC.

The chain recombines TRBV20-1 with TRBJ2-7; D gene ambiguous. CDR1 and CDR2 (germline): DFQATT, SNEGSKA (reference sequence). This CDR3 spans 11 amino acids. The chain's CDR3 is CSALTGYGQYV. As DNA, the CDR3 is TGCAGTGCTCTAACCGGTTACGGGCAGTACGTC.

The chain carries TRBV19 and TRBJ2-1, with 11 bases that match TRBD2. CDR3 length: 16 amino acids. CDR1 is LNHDA and CDR2 is SQIVND in the germline V gene (reference sequence). V trimming: 2 bases; J trimming: 0 bases; junction bases outside the gene matches: 0. The CDR3 DNA reads as TGTGCCAGTAGTATAACTAGCGGGAGCTCCTACAATGAGCAGTTCTTC. This translates into CASSITSGSSYNEQFF. Full variable domain (missing parts from reference TRBV19 and TRBJ2-1): DGGITQSPKYLFRKEGQNVTLSCEQNLNHDAMYWYRQDPGQGLRLIYYSQIVNDFQKGDIAEGYSVSREKKESFPLTVTSAQKNPTAFYLCASSITSGSSYNEQFFGPGTRLTVL.

The chain has TRBV2 and TRBJ2-5; possible D gene TRBD2, 7 bases. The germline V and J ends were trimmed by 6 bases and 5 bases, with 16 bases remaining between them. CDR1 SNHLY and CDR2 FYNNEI come from the germline V gene. CDR3 size: 14 residues. CDR3 in DNA: TGTGCCAGCAGGAGGGGAGGGACAACGGAGACCCAGTACTTC. Encoded protein: CASRRGGTTETQYF.

This clone was seen more than once but under ten times. The chain employs TRBV7-2 and TRBJ2-7, with TRBD2 matching 7 bases. Trimming took 5 bases from V and 4 from J; bases not matched to a gene: 5. The length of the CDR3 is 13 residues. Germline V lookup: CDR1 SGHTA, CDR2 FQGNSA. In nucleotides, the CDR3 is TGTGCCAGCAGCAGGACTAGGCTTTACGAGCAGTACGTC. Protein sequence: CASSRTRLYEQYV.

The CDR3 DNA follows: TGTGCCAGCACCCCGGACCCCCGTGCCTACGAGCAGTACTTC. Translation: CASTPDPRAYEQYF. The rearrangement links TRBV6-5 to TRBJ2-7; no clear D. This CDR3 contains 14 residues. Trimming left V 7 bases short and J 2 bases short, with 15 bases between. CDR1 MNHEY and CDR2 SVGAGI come from the germline V gene.

The genes are TRBV6-2 or TRBV6-3 and TRBJ2-3; 11 bases align to TRBD2. The CDR3 consists of 16 residues. From germline, CDR1 is MNHEY and CDR2 SVGEGT. The V and J ends lost 0 bases and 4 bases, in that order; junction bases with no gene match: 3. The CDR3 protein is CASSYSLAGGSDTQYF. CDR3 in DNA: TGTGCCAGCAGTTACTCATTAGCGGGAGGGTCAGATACGCAGTATTTT.

The J gene is TRBJ1-4, the V gene TRBV28, with TRBD1 as a possible D gene (6 bases). V was clipped by 5 bases and J by 4 bases, with 14 bases between them. CDR1 is MDHEN, CDR2 SYDVKM, per germline. The CDR3 loop spans 15 amino acids. The CDR3 sequence is CASSPLQGLNEKLFF. Written as DNA, the CDR3 is TGTGCCAGCAGTCCACTACAGGGTCTTAATGAAAAACTGTTTTTT.

The chain combines TRBV9 with TRBJ2-3, with TRBD1 matching 7 bases. This CDR3 is 13 amino acids long. Germline loops: CDR1 SGDLS, CDR2 YYNGEE. V shed 3 bases and J 6 bases; nucleotides not matched to a gene: 4. This CDR3 reads CASSATRGDTQYF. The CDR3 nucleotides read TGTGCCAGCAGCGCAACCAGGGGGGATACGCAGTATTTT.

This chain joins TRBV14 and TRBJ1-3, with 7 bases that match TRBD1. V gave up 8 bases and J gave up 0 bases; unmatched junction bases: 7. Germline values: CDR1 SGHDN, CDR2 FVKESK. This CDR3 is built from 15 residues. Here the CDR3 reads CASGRGPASGNTIYF. The CDR3 DNA follows: TGTGCCAGCGGAAGGGGGCCTGCCTCTGGAAACACCATATATTTT. The whole variable domain, filled in from reference TRBV14 and TRBJ1-3, reads EAGVTQFPSHSVIEKGQTVTLRCDPISGHDNLYWYRRVMGKEIKFLLHFVKESKQDESGMPNNRFLAERTGGTYSTLKVQPAELEDSGVYFCASGRGPASGNTIYFGEGSWLTVV.

V and J are TRBV13 and TRBJ1-1; D is uncertain. CDR1 PRHDT and CDR2 FYEKMQ come from the germline V gene (reference sequence). V gave up 2 bases and J gave up 1 base, with 11 bases separating them. CDR3 length: 15 amino acids. CDR3 sequence: CASSLYPGGNTEAFF. The CDR3 DNA sequence: TGTGCCAGCAGCTTATACCCGGGTGGGAACACTGAAGCTTTCTTT.